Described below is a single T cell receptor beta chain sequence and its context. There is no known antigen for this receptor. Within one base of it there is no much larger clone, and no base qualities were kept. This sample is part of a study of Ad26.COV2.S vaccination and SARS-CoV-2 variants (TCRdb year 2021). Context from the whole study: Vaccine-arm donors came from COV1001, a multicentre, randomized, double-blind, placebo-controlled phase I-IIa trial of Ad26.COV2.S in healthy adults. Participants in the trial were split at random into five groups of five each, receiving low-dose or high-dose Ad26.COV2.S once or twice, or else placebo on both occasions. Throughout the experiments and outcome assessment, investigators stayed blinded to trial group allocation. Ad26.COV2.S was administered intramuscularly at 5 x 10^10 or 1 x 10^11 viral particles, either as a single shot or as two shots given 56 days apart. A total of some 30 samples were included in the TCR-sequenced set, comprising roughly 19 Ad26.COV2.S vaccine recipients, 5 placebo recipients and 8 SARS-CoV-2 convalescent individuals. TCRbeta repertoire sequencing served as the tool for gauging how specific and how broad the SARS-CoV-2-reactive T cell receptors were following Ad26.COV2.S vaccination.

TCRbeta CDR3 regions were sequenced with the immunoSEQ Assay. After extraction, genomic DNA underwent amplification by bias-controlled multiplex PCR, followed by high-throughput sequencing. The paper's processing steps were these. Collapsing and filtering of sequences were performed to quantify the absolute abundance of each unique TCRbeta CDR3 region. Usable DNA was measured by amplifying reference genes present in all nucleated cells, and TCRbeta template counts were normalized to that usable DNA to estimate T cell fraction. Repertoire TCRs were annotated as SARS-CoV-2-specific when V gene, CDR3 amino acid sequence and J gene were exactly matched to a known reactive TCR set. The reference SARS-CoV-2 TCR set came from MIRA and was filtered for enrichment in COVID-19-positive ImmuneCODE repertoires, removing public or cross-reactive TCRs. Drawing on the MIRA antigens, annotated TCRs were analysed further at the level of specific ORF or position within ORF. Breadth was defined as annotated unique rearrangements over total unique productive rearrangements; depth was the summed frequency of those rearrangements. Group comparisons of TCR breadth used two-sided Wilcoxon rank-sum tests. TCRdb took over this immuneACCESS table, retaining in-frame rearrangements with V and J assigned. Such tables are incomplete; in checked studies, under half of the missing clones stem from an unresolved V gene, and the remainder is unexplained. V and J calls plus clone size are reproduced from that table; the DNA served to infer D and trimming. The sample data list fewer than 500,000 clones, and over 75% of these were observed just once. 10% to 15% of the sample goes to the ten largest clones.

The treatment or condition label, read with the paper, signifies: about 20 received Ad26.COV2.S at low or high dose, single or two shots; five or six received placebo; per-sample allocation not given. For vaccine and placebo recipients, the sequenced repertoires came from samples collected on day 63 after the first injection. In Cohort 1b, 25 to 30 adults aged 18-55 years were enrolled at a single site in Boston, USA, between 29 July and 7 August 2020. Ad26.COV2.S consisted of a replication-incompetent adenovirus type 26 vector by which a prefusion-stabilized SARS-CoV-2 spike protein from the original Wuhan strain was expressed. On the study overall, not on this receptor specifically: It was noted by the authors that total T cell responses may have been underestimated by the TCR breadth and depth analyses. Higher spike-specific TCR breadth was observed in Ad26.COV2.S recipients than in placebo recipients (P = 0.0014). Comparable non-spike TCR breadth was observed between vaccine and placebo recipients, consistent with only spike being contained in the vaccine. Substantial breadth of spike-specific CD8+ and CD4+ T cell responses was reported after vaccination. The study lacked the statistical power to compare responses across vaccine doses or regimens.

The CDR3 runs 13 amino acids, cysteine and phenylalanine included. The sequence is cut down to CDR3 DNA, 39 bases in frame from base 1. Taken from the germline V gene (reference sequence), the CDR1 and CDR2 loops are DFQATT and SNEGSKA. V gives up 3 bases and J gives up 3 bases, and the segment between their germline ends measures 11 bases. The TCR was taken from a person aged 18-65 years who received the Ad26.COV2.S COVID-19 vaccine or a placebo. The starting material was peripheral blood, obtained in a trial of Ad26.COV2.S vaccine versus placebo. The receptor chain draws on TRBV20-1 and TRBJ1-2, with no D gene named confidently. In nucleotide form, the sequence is TGCAGTGCTAGTCTAAGAGAAGACTATGGCTACACCTTC. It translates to CSASLREDYGYTF.